This T cell receptor (beta chain) was recovered during a study of blood T cell repertoires in COVID-19. In the source study's methods: Nucleated cell number was recorded as an estimate derived from reference gene primer amplification. This table comes from immunoSEQ multiplex PCR, and its TCRdb copy is limited to in-frame clones, with some not included. V, J and clone size reflect that table, while D and trimming were determined from the DNA. The profile shows under 200,000 clones, roughly 83% of them singletons. This clone was seen more than once but under ten times. The V gene end was trimmed by 3 bases and the J gene end by 8 bases; junction bases not matched to a gene: 3. This CDR3 is built from 13 residues. CDR1 LGHDT and CDR2 YNNKEL come from the germline V gene (reference sequence).

This TCR derives from a man aged 18 to 35 with active or convalescent COVID-19. The chain links TRBV3-1 (or the pseudogene TRBV3-2) to TRBJ1-2; 10 bases are a match to TRBD1. Sequencing was carried out using peripheral blood. CDR3 protein: CASSQTGGKGYTF. The CDR3 region has the DNA TGTGCCAGCAGCCAGACAGGGGGCAAAGGCTACACCTTC.